A selection of T cell receptor beta chains follows, all from one sample in a study of shared T cell receptors in the human thymus. Repertoires were generated with immunoSEQ multiplex PCR, while TCRdb's copy carries only in-frame clones and drops some. This table holds about 380,000 clones, roughly 94% found once. Sequencing input: thymocytes. All receptors derive from a human donor. Both conserved end residues are part of each CDR3. The order of the fields is CDR3 protein, CDR3 DNA, V gene, D gene, J gene, clone size, CDR3 length. The D gene is left open where the match is weak. For some rows the clone size is stated as once, few or many, or as a class when expanded; others skip it.

CDR3 protein: CASSHRGLLNTGELFF
CDR3 DNA: TGTGCCAGCAGCCATCGAGGCTTACTGAACACCGGGGAGCTGTTTTTT
V gene: TRBV14
D gene: .
J gene: TRBJ2-2
clone size: once
CDR3 length: 16

CDR3 protein: CASSYEPVNTIYF
CDR3 DNA: TGTGCCAGCAGCTACGAGCCAGTTAACACCATATATTTT
V gene: TRBV14
D gene: .
J gene: TRBJ1-3
clone size: .
CDR3 length: 13

CDR3 protein: CASSPTALLGNTEAFF
CDR3 DNA: TGTGCCAGCAGTCCCACCGCCCTGTTGGGAAACACTGAAGCTTTCTTT
V gene: TRBV27
D gene: .
J gene: TRBJ1-1
clone size: .
CDR3 length: 16

CDR3 protein: CATSRGQGISYEQYF
CDR3 DNA: TGTGCCACCAGCAGGGGGCAGGGGATTTCCTACGAGCAGTACTTC
V gene: TRBV15
D gene: .
J gene: TRBJ2-7
clone size: .
CDR3 length: 15

CDR3 protein: CASSLSGTANTGELFF
CDR3 DNA: TGTGCCAGCAGCTTATCCGGGACAGCGAACACCGGGGAGCTGTTTTTT
V gene: TRBV11-3
D gene: TRBD1
J gene: TRBJ2-2
clone size: .
CDR3 length: 16

CDR3 protein: CASSWDRFGGNTIYF
CDR3 DNA: TGCGCCAGCAGCTGGGACAGGTTTGGTGGAAACACCATATATTTT
V gene: TRBV5-1
D gene: TRBD1
J gene: TRBJ1-3
clone size: .
CDR3 length: 15

CDR3 protein: CASSGGQGASKNIQYF
CDR3 DNA: TGTGCCAGCAGTGGGGGACAGGGGGCGTCCAAAAACATTCAGTACTTC
V gene: TRBV27
D gene: TRBD1
J gene: TRBJ2-4
clone size: .
CDR3 length: 16

CDR3 protein: CASSQSRTRTSGANVLTF
CDR3 DNA: TGCGCCAGCAGCCAATCTAGGACAAGGACATCTGGGGCCAACGTCCTGACTTTC
V gene: TRBV4-1
D gene: .
J gene: TRBJ2-6
clone size: .
CDR3 length: 18

CDR3 protein: CASSRFILTGTPSYEQYF
CDR3 DNA: TGTGCCAGCAGCCGTTTTATCCTCACCGGGACACCCTCCTACGAGCAGTACTTC
V gene: TRBV28
D gene: .
J gene: TRBJ2-7
clone size: .
CDR3 length: 18

CDR3 protein: CAISESGPYGEQYF
CDR3 DNA: TGTGCCATCAGTGAGTCGGGCCCCTATGGGGAGCAGTACTTC
V gene: TRBV10-3
D gene: .
J gene: TRBJ2-7
clone size: .
CDR3 length: 14

CDR3 protein: CASRLGTGGNGQPQHF
CDR3 DNA: TGTGCCAGTAGGCTCGGGACAGGGGGAAATGGCCAGCCCCAGCATTTT
V gene: TRBV19
D gene: TRBD1
J gene: TRBJ1-5
clone size: .
CDR3 length: 16

CDR3 protein: CASSPFRLEYTQYF
CDR3 DNA: TGTGCCAGCTCACCCTTCCGTCTTGAATATACGCAGTATTTT
V gene: TRBV18
D gene: .
J gene: TRBJ2-3
clone size: .
CDR3 length: 14

CDR3 protein: CASSESLDPGGIPYNEQFF
CDR3 DNA: TGTGCCAGCAGTGAATCCCTCGATCCAGGTGGGATCCCTTACAATGAGCAGTTCTTC
V gene: TRBV6-1
D gene: .
J gene: TRBJ2-1
clone size: .
CDR3 length: 19

CDR3 protein: CASSLLAGGWDTQYF
CDR3 DNA: TGCGCCAGCAGCCTTCTAGCGGGAGGGTGGGATACGCAGTATTTT
V gene: TRBV5-1
D gene: TRBD2
J gene: TRBJ2-3
clone size: .
CDR3 length: 15

CDR3 protein: CATSKLGGTAPQELFF
CDR3 DNA: TGTGCCACCAGCAAGTTAGGGGGAACCGCACCTCAGGAGCTGTTTTTT
V gene: TRBV15
D gene: .
J gene: TRBJ2-2
clone size: .
CDR3 length: 16

CDR3 protein: CASSEGGGRGGTDTQYF
CDR3 DNA: TGTGCCAGCAGCGAGGGGGGGGGTCGGGGCGGCACAGATACGCAGTATTTT
V gene: TRBV5-4
D gene: .
J gene: TRBJ2-3
clone size: .
CDR3 length: 17

CDR3 protein: CASSLEAVTPPYNEQFF
CDR3 DNA: TGTGCCAGCAGCTTAGAGGCGGTCACGCCCCCTTACAATGAGCAGTTCTTC
V gene: TRBV7-8
D gene: .
J gene: TRBJ2-1
clone size: .
CDR3 length: 17

CDR3 protein: CASSSEAGFGSYEQYF
CDR3 DNA: TGTGCCAGCAGCAGCGAAGCGGGTTTTGGCTCCTACGAGCAGTACTTC
V gene: TRBV5-6
D gene: .
J gene: TRBJ2-7
clone size: .
CDR3 length: 16

CDR3 protein: CAIRKIEDSGNYGYTF
CDR3 DNA: TGTGCCATCAGAAAGATCGAGGACAGCGGAAACTATGGCTACACCTTC
V gene: TRBV10-3
D gene: .
J gene: TRBJ1-2
clone size: .
CDR3 length: 16

CDR3 protein: CASSEGLSSGRSYEQYF
CDR3 DNA: TGTGCCAGTAGTGAGGGGTTGAGTAGCGGGAGATCGTACGAGCAGTACTTC
V gene: TRBV19
D gene: TRBD2
J gene: TRBJ2-7
clone size: .
CDR3 length: 17

CDR3 protein: CASSQDAQDGRRGEQFF
CDR3 DNA: TGCGCCAGCAGCCAAGATGCCCAGGACGGGAGACGGGGGGAGCAGTTCTTC
V gene: TRBV4-1
D gene: .
J gene: TRBJ2-1
clone size: .
CDR3 length: 17

CDR3 protein: CAISTGTVPIEQYF
CDR3 DNA: TGTGCCATCAGTACCGGGACAGTCCCTATCGAGCAGTACTTC
V gene: TRBV10-3
D gene: TRBD1
J gene: TRBJ2-7
clone size: .
CDR3 length: 14

CDR3 protein: CASRIQDRGFGETQYF
CDR3 DNA: TGTGCCAGCAGAATACAGGACAGAGGTTTTGGAGAGACCCAGTACTTC
V gene: TRBV11-2
D gene: .
J gene: TRBJ2-5
clone size: .
CDR3 length: 16

CDR3 protein: CASSLFEQFF
CDR3 DNA: TGTGCCAGCAGCTTGTTTGAGCAGTTCTTC
V gene: TRBV5-8
D gene: .
J gene: TRBJ2-1
clone size: .
CDR3 length: 10

CDR3 protein: CASSLVDSLVTEAFF
CDR3 DNA: TGTGCCAGCAGTTTAGTAGATAGTCTGGTCACTGAAGCTTTCTTT
V gene: TRBV28
D gene: .
J gene: TRBJ1-1
clone size: .
CDR3 length: 15

CDR3 protein: CASSEEGDCEQFF
CDR3 DNA: TGTGCCAGCAGTGAGGAGGGGGATTGTGAGCAGTTCTTC
V gene: TRBV2
D gene: .
J gene: TRBJ2-1
clone size: .
CDR3 length: 13

CDR3 protein: CASSLKGVGDIQYF
CDR3 DNA: TGTGCCAGCAGCCTAAAAGGCGTTGGGGACATTCAGTACTTC
V gene: TRBV5-4
D gene: .
J gene: TRBJ2-4
clone size: .
CDR3 length: 14

CDR3 protein: CASSPKPGGGANVLTF
CDR3 DNA: TGTGCCAGCTCACCAAAGCCCGGGGGCGGGGCCAACGTCCTGACTTTC
V gene: TRBV18
D gene: .
J gene: TRBJ2-6
clone size: .
CDR3 length: 16

CDR3 protein: CASSFSTPGQGLHEQYF
CDR3 DNA: TGTGCCAGCAGCTTCTCCACCCCGGGACAGGGTCTCCACGAGCAGTACTTC
V gene: TRBV21-1
D gene: .
J gene: TRBJ2-7
clone size: .
CDR3 length: 17

CDR3 protein: CASSLGLVGGVYGYTF
CDR3 DNA: TGTGCCAGCAGCTTAGGGTTAGTGGGCGGCGTCTATGGCTACACCTTC
V gene: TRBV7-9
D gene: .
J gene: TRBJ1-2
clone size: .
CDR3 length: 16

CDR3 protein: CASSLSRRGSEQYF
CDR3 DNA: TGTGCCAGCAGTTTATCCAGGCGAGGCTCCGAGCAGTACTTC
V gene: TRBV27
D gene: .
J gene: TRBJ2-7
clone size: once
CDR3 length: 14

CDR3 protein: CASSLPERDSYEQYF
CDR3 DNA: TGTGCCAGCAGTTTACCAGAGCGGGACTCCTACGAGCAGTACTTC
V gene: TRBV28
D gene: TRBD2
J gene: TRBJ2-7
clone size: .
CDR3 length: 15

CDR3 protein: CASSSTKEGYTEAFF
CDR3 DNA: TGTGCCAGCAGCTCCACCAAGGAGGGCTACACTGAAGCTTTCTTT
V gene: TRBV7-9
D gene: .
J gene: TRBJ1-1
clone size: .
CDR3 length: 15

CDR3 protein: CASSPMLDRGLSGYTF
CDR3 DNA: TGTGCCAGCAGCCCGATGCTGGACAGGGGGCTGTCTGGCTACACCTTC
V gene: TRBV9
D gene: TRBD1
J gene: TRBJ1-2
clone size: .
CDR3 length: 16

CDR3 protein: CASSNGQGAGEQYF
CDR3 DNA: TGCGCCAGCAGCAACGGACAGGGGGCGGGGGAGCAGTACTTC
V gene: TRBV5-1
D gene: TRBD1
J gene: TRBJ2-7
clone size: .
CDR3 length: 14

CDR3 protein: CASSGLADEQFF
CDR3 DNA: TGTGCCAGCAGCGGACTAGCGGATGAGCAGTTCTTC
V gene: TRBV13
D gene: TRBD2
J gene: TRBJ2-1
clone size: .
CDR3 length: 12

CDR3 protein: CASSPKRIGGNEQFF
CDR3 DNA: TGTGCCAGCAGTCCAAAACGGATTGGGGGAAATGAGCAGTTCTTC
V gene: TRBV28
D gene: .
J gene: TRBJ2-1
clone size: .
CDR3 length: 15

CDR3 protein: CASSAKTDPNSNQPQHF
CDR3 DNA: TGTGCCAGCAGTGCAAAGACGGATCCTAATAGCAATCAGCCCCAGCATTTT
V gene: TRBV6-1
D gene: .
J gene: TRBJ1-5
clone size: .
CDR3 length: 17

CDR3 protein: CASSPRHPNEKLFF
CDR3 DNA: TGTGCCAGCAGTCCTCGGCATCCTAATGAAAAACTGTTTTTT
V gene: TRBV28
D gene: .
J gene: TRBJ1-4
clone size: .
CDR3 length: 14

CDR3 protein: CAWNLRSSGPYNEQFF
CDR3 DNA: TGTGCCTGGAACCTTCGGTCTAGCGGACCCTACAATGAGCAGTTCTTC
V gene: TRBV30
D gene: TRBD2
J gene: TRBJ2-1
clone size: .
CDR3 length: 16

CDR3 protein: CASSSSGRDNEQFF
CDR3 DNA: TGTGCCAGCAGCTCTAGCGGGAGGGACAATGAGCAGTTCTTC
V gene: TRBV5-6
D gene: TRBD2
J gene: TRBJ2-1
clone size: .
CDR3 length: 14

CDR3 protein: CASSLRGEKLFF
CDR3 DNA: TGTGCCAGCAGCTTGCGTGGGGAAAAACTGTTTTTT
V gene: TRBV5-6
D gene: .
J gene: TRBJ1-4
clone size: few
CDR3 length: 12

CDR3 protein: CASSPRTGGISYEQYF
CDR3 DNA: TGTGCCAGCAGCCCCCGGACAGGGGGGATCTCCTACGAGCAGTACTTC
V gene: TRBV9
D gene: TRBD1
J gene: TRBJ2-7
clone size: .
CDR3 length: 16

CDR3 protein: CASSLPGQGTEAFF
CDR3 DNA: TGTGCCAGCAGCTTACCGGGACAGGGAACTGAAGCTTTCTTT
V gene: TRBV7-9
D gene: TRBD1
J gene: TRBJ1-1
clone size: .
CDR3 length: 14

CDR3 protein: CASSFQGANEKLFF
CDR3 DNA: TGTGCCAGCAGTTTTCAGGGAGCTAATGAAAAACTGTTTTTT
V gene: TRBV27
D gene: .
J gene: TRBJ1-4
clone size: .
CDR3 length: 14

CDR3 protein: CASSMAPGVEGNTIYF
CDR3 DNA: TGTGCCAGTAGTATGGCGCCCGGTGTGGAAGGAAACACCATATATTTT
V gene: TRBV19
D gene: .
J gene: TRBJ1-3
clone size: .
CDR3 length: 16

CDR3 protein: CASSQAPLPSYEQYF
CDR3 DNA: TGCGCCAGCAGCCAAGCCCCGTTACCCTCCTACGAGCAGTACTTC
V gene: TRBV4-1
D gene: .
J gene: TRBJ2-7
clone size: .
CDR3 length: 15

CDR3 protein: CASSPAGREGRLGNEQFF
CDR3 DNA: TGTGCCAGCAGCCCGGCCGGGCGGGAGGGCCGTTTGGGAAATGAGCAGTTCTTC
V gene: TRBV6-7
D gene: TRBD2
J gene: TRBJ2-1
clone size: once
CDR3 length: 18

CDR3 protein: CATSREKGSLEELFF
CDR3 DNA: TGTGCCACCAGCAGAGAAAAAGGGAGCTTAGAGGAACTGTTTTTT
V gene: TRBV15
D gene: .
J gene: TRBJ1-4
clone size: .
CDR3 length: 15

CDR3 protein: CASSPGGSYNEQFF
CDR3 DNA: TGTGCCAGCAGCCCAGGGGGCTCCTACAATGAGCAGTTCTTC
V gene: TRBV27
D gene: TRBD1
J gene: TRBJ2-1
clone size: .
CDR3 length: 14

CDR3 protein: CATLGQSSGNTIYF
CDR3 DNA: TGTGCCACCCTAGGACAGTCCAGCGGAAACACCATATATTTT
V gene: TRBV28
D gene: .
J gene: TRBJ1-3
clone size: once
CDR3 length: 14

CDR3 protein: CASSSDREDNEQFF
CDR3 DNA: TGTGCCAGCAGCTCGGACAGGGAGGACAATGAGCAGTTCTTC
V gene: TRBV5-6
D gene: TRBD1
J gene: TRBJ2-1
clone size: .
CDR3 length: 14

CDR3 protein: CASKDGAEAFF
CDR3 DNA: TGTGCCAGCAAAGACGGGGCTGAAGCTTTCTTT
V gene: TRBV6-5
D gene: .
J gene: TRBJ1-1
clone size: .
CDR3 length: 11

CDR3 protein: CASSPFRDRETEAFF
CDR3 DNA: TGTGCCAGCTCACCTTTCCGGGACAGGGAGACTGAAGCTTTCTTT
V gene: TRBV18
D gene: TRBD1
J gene: TRBJ1-1
clone size: .
CDR3 length: 15

CDR3 protein: CASSLEVPKRQYF
CDR3 DNA: TGTGCCAGCAGCTTAGAAGTCCCAAAACGGCAGTATTTT
V gene: TRBV7-2
D gene: .
J gene: TRBJ2-3
clone size: .
CDR3 length: 13